What follows describes a single TCR beta chain. Its cognate antigen is unknown. Surgery without prior neoadjuvant therapy was the treatment of the selected pancreatic ductal adenocarcinoma patients. The sample is drawn from a study of T cells in pancreatic ductal adenocarcinoma. Repertoires were generated with immunoSEQ multiplex PCR, while TCRdb's copy carries only in-frame clones and drops some. The repertoire consists of 15,000 to 20,000 clones, with about 90% occurring once and the leading ten covering 0.75% to 0.95%. There are 11 residues in the CDR3. Study-wide points: The resected cohort was biased toward the minority with early-stage disease. Blood had more productive templates and roughly 8-fold more unique clonotypes than tumor. No significant tumor-blood clonality difference; means were about 0.1 and 0.07.

V usage is TRBV21-1 and J usage is TRBJ2-5; the table's D gene call, TRBD2, was not cross checked with the DNA. TRBV21-1 is flagged as a pseudogene. This clonotype was obtained from a human donor with pancreatic ductal adenocarcinoma. Sequencing was carried out using PBMCs. The CDR3 region has the DNA TGTGCCAGCAGCCTACTCCGCACCCAGTACTTC. Amino acid sequence: CASSLLRTQYF.